The present T cell receptor beta chain was sequenced within a study of vaccination and CD4 T cells after COVID-19. Oncomine TCR Beta short-read sequencing was applied to DNA from cultured CD4+ T cells. Using its own MiXCR run on the PCR reads, TCRdb lists one record per CDR3 protein. The data contain about 9,200 distinct CDR3 sequences, about 61% of them seen just once; the ten biggest clones take up roughly 15%. The CDR3 has 13 residues. CDR1 is SNHLY and CDR2 is FYNNEI in the germline V gene. V was pared by 3 bases and J by 3 bases, with 8 bases between. Treatment noted: approximately 9-day PBMC culture with coronavirus spike peptide pools or control peptides (ViraFEST assay). The sample holds a few counts of this clonotype. What it recognizes is unknown.

The sequencing sample was made of CD4+ T cells from blood, cultured in vitro. This receptor was identified in a human donor who had recovered from COVID-19. The chain couples TRBV2 to TRBJ1-2; unclear D gene. CDR3 nucleotide sequence: TGTGCCAGCAGTGAGCAATTCGACTATGGCTACACCTTC. Amino acids: CASSEQFDYGYTF.